This is a list of T cell receptor beta chains from one sample in a study of T cell responses to AZD1222 COVID-19 vaccine. Only in-frame clones appear in the TCRdb table, and some are missing; sequencing was by immunoSEQ multiplex PCR. Of around 140,000 clones listed, around nine tenths are singletons. Sequenced material: peripheral blood, taken on day 0 of AZD1222 vaccination. The receptors were gathered from an adult in good health. Each CDR3 is given with its conserved first and last residue. A D gene is named only where the DNA matches it firmly. Size tells how often a clone was seen (once, few, many) or the class of an expanded clone, and some rows leave it out.

d_call	j_call	v_call	clone_size	cdr3_nt	cdr3_aa
TRBD1	TRBJ1-2	TRBV27	.	TGTGCCAGCAGAAGAACAGGGGGCTATGGCTACACCTTC	CASRRTGGYGYTF
TRBD1	TRBJ2-7	TRBV5-1	.	TGCGCCAGCAGCTCCACAGGGGGCGCGTACGAGCAGTACTTC	CASSSTGGAYEQYF
.	TRBJ1-1	TRBV27	.	TGTGCCAGCAGGGGGTTGAACACTGAAGCTTTCTTT	CASRGLNTEAFF
.	TRBJ1-3	TRBV4-1	.	TGCGCCAGCAGCCAAGCAGAATTAACTGGAAACACCATATATTTT	CASSQAELTGNTIYF
.	TRBJ1-4	TRBV5-1	.	TGCGCCAGCAGCTTCCTTCCCGCAACTAATGAAAAACTGTTTTTT	CASSFLPATNEKLFF
.	TRBJ1-5	TRBV25-1	.	TGTGCCAGCAGTGAATACAGGGGCCCGTATCATTTT	CASSEYRGPYHF
.	TRBJ1-5	TRBV28	.	TGTGCCAGCAGTTTCGGGTGGGGGAATCAGCCCCAGCATTTT	CASSFGWGNQPQHF
.	TRBJ2-7	TRBV5-6	.	TGTGCCAGCAGCTCACAGGAGAGTCACGAGCAGTACTTC	CASSSQESHEQYF
TRBD2	TRBJ2-3	TRBV3-1/TRBV3-2	.	TGTGCCAGCAGCCTTTCGGGACTAGCGGTGCGAGATACGCAGTATTTT	CASSLSGLAVRDTQYF
.	TRBJ2-2	TRBV19	.	TGTGCCAGTAGTCCGGGACACATAAACACCGGGGAGCTGTTTTTT	CASSPGHINTGELFF
.	TRBJ1-6	TRBV18	.	TGTGCCAGCTCACCAGGGGACAATTCACCCCTCCACTTT	CASSPGDNSPLHF
.	TRBJ1-1	TRBV18	.	TGTGCCAGCTCACCACCGTGGGGGGCTGACACTGAAGCTTTCTTT	CASSPPWGADTEAFF
.	TRBJ2-7	TRBV2	.	TGTGCCAGCACTTCAGGGGCCCCCACGCCCTTAGAGCAGTACTTC	CASTSGAPTPLEQYF
TRBD1	TRBJ1-1	TRBV7-9	.	TGTGCCAGCAGCCAGGGGGATGAAGCTTTCTTT	CASSQGDEAFF
.	TRBJ1-2	TRBV28	.	TGTGCCAGCAGACGATCGGGGGGCGGCGGCTACACCTTC	CASRRSGGGGYTF
TRBD1	TRBJ1-5	TRBV27	.	TGTGCCAGCAGGGGACAGGGGAACCGCAATCAGCCCCAGCATTTT	CASRGQGNRNQPQHF
.	TRBJ1-6	TRBV3-1/TRBV3-2	.	TGTGCCAGCAGCCAAGTCACAAACAGGGAGTATAATTCACCCCTCCACTTT	CASSQVTNREYNSPLHF
.	TRBJ1-1	TRBV10-1	.	TGCGCCAGCAGTGACAGCGTGAACACTGAAGCTTTCTTT	CASSDSVNTEAFF
TRBD1	TRBJ1-1	TRBV27	.	TGTGCCAGCCGACAGGGGGGCCCGAACACTGAAGCTTTCTTT	CASRQGGPNTEAFF
.	TRBJ1-4	TRBV19	.	TGTGCCAGTAGTATCGGTAGAGAGGGCGTTGCAACTAATGAAAAACTGTTTTTT	CASSIGREGVATNEKLFF
.	TRBJ1-6	TRBV5-1	.	TGCGCCAGCAGCGCTACCGGGACTGCTACTTACTTT	CASSATGTATYF
.	TRBJ1-6	TRBV4-1	.	TGCGCCAGCAGCCAAAAGCTTTCAAATTCACCCCTCCACTTT	CASSQKLSNSPLHF
.	TRBJ2-7	TRBV24-1	.	TGTGCCACCAGTCGGGGTCAGGGAGACGAGCAGTACTTC	CATSRGQGDEQYF
.	TRBJ1-1	TRBV7-9	.	TGTGCCAGCAGCGCCGCGTACAGGAACACTGAAGCTTTCTTT	CASSAAYRNTEAFF
.	TRBJ2-2	TRBV7-9	.	TGTGCCAGCAGCTTATCACGGCTCGTCACCGGGGAGCTGTTTTTT	CASSLSRLVTGELFF
.	TRBJ1-1	TRBV5-1	.	TGCGCCAGCAGCGAAGGGACAAACACTGAAGCTTTCTTT	CASSEGTNTEAFF
TRBD1	TRBJ1-2	TRBV7-9	.	TGTGCCAGCAGCCTAGACAGGGCTAATGGCTACACCTTC	CASSLDRANGYTF
TRBD2	TRBJ2-3	TRBV9	.	TGTGCCAGCAGCGTAGGATCGGGGGGGTATACGCAGTATTTT	CASSVGSGGYTQYF
.	TRBJ1-5	TRBV11-2	.	TGTGCCAGCAGCCACGGTAACGGTCAGCCCCAGCATTTT	CASSHGNGQPQHF
TRBD2	TRBJ2-5	TRBV19	.	TGTGCCAGTAGTATGATGATGCGGGAGGGGTGGGAGACCCAGTACTTC	CASSMMMREGWETQYF
TRBD1	TRBJ1-1	TRBV6-5	.	TGTGCCAGCAGACAAACGACAGGGGGCCAAACTGAAGCTTTCTTT	CASRQTTGGQTEAFF
.	TRBJ2-1	TRBV2	.	TGTGCCAGCAACCCGAATGGGGCGCCAGGTGATGAGCAGTTCTTC	CASNPNGAPGDEQFF
.	TRBJ1-6	TRBV7-2	once	TGTGCCAGCAGCTTAGGTGGTCGGGTTTCACCCCTCCACTTT	CASSLGGRVSPLHF
.	TRBJ2-3	TRBV5-4	.	TGTGCCAGCAGCTTTGTGACAGCGTCAGATACGCAGTATTTT	CASSFVTASDTQYF
.	TRBJ2-7	TRBV28	.	TGTGCCAGCAGTGAGAATCTCTACGAGCAGTACTTC	CASSENLYEQYF
.	TRBJ1-2	TRBV6-1	once	TGTGCCAGCAGTGAAGGTGGAGGCGATGGCTACACCTTC	CASSEGGGDGYTF
TRBD2	TRBJ2-3	TRBV27	.	TGTGCCAGCAGTTTATGGGGGGAGGGAGATACGCAGTATTTT	CASSLWGEGDTQYF
TRBD1	TRBJ1-2	TRBV5-6	.	TGTGCCAGCAGCCCGGGACAGATCTCCTACTATGGCTACACCTTC	CASSPGQISYYGYTF
TRBD2	TRBJ2-3	TRBV6-1	.	TGTGCCAGCAGTGAGTTTAGTAGCCGCGGGGGAGTCACAGATACGCAGTATTTT	CASSEFSSRGGVTDTQYF
.	TRBJ1-5	TRBV3-1/TRBV3-2	once	TGTGCCAGCAGCCAAGATCGGGGGCGCAATCAGCCCCAGCATTTT	CASSQDRGRNQPQHF
.	TRBJ2-1	TRBV7-9	.	TGTGCCAGCAGCTTATGGGGGGATGAGCAGTTCTTC	CASSLWGDEQFF
.	TRBJ2-2	TRBV7-2	.	TGTGCCAGCAGGGAGGGCCCGAACACCGGGGAGCTGTTTTTT	CASREGPNTGELFF
.	TRBJ1-3	TRBV19	.	TGTGCCAGTACTCCCTCGAGGGTGACTGGAAACACCATATATTTT	CASTPSRVTGNTIYF
.	TRBJ1-2	TRBV24-1	.	TGTGCCACCAGTGAACACGGACAGACCTATGGCTACACCTTC	CATSEHGQTYGYTF
.	TRBJ1-1	TRBV16	.	TGTGCCAGCAGCCAATCGGGAGGGAAGAACACTGAAGCTTTCTTT	CASSQSGGKNTEAFF